This T cell receptor (beta chain) was observed in a study of CD8 T cells in ankylosing spondylitis. Broader study findings: Characteristic, it appeared, of ankylosing spondylitis blood was a TCR beta motif of eight highly homologous variants.

This clonotype was counted only a few times. Its antigen is undetermined. Germline CDR1 is MGHRA and CDR2 is YSYEKL. V lost 1 base, J lost 9 bases, and 11 bases stayed unmatched. CDR3 length: 16 residues. TCRdb reprocessed the 5' RACE reads with MiXCR, giving one entry per CDR3 protein. The data show around 450,000 distinct CDR3 sequences, with 25% to 30% seen just once and over 0.8% held by the top ten. The TCR sequence derives from a male donor with ankylosing spondylitis. Specimen: blood, either unsorted or a sorted T cell fraction (not recorded which). The rearrangement links TRBV4-1 to TRBJ2-1; 8 nucleotides match TRBD2. The CDR3 spells CASSQAAGGIWGEQFF. The CDR3 DNA follows: TGCGCCAGCAGCCAAGCTGCGGGAGGAATCTGGGGTGAGCAGTTCTTC.